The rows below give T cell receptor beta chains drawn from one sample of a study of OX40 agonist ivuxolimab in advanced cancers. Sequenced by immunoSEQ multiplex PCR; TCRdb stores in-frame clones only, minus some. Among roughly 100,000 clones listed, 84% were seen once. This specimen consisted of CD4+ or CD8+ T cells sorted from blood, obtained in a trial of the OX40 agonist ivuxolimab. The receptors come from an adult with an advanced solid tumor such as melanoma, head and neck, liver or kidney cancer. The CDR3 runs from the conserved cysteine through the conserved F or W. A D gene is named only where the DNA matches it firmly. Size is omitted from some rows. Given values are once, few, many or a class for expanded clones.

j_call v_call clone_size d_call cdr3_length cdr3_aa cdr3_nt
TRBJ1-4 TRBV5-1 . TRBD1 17 CASSFTGTDLFNEKLFF TGCGCCAGCAGTTTTACCGGGACAGACCTATTTAATGAAAAACTGTTTTTT
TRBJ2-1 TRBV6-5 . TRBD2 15 CASSPPGLAGGPTIF TGTGCCAGCAGTCCCCCGGGACTAGCGGGGGGGCCCACGATCTTC
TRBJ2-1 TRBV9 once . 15 CASSVVAGLNNEQFF TGTGCCAGCAGCGTAGTGGCAGGGCTCAACAATGAGCAGTTCTTC
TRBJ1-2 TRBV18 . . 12 CASSNREAGYTF TGTGCCAGCTCTAACAGGGAGGCTGGCTACACCTTC
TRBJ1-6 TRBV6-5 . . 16 CASSYFSKSLNSPLHF TGTGCCAGCAGTTACTTCTCGAAGTCTTTGAATTCACCCCTCCACTTT
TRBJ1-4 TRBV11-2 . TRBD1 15 CASRPGQGSYEKLFF TGTGCCAGCAGACCCGGACAGGGGTCATATGAAAAACTGTTTTTT
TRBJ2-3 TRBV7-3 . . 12 CASSGGGDTQYF TGTGCCAGCAGCGGGGGCGGGGATACGCAGTATTTT
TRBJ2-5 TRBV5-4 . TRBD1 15 CASSPGQGLRETQYF TGTGCCAGCAGCCCGGGACAGGGGTTGCGGGAGACCCAGTACTTC
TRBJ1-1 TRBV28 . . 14 CASLGDRMNTEAFF TGTGCCAGCCTTGGAGACAGGATGAACACTGAAGCTTTCTTT
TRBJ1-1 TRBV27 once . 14 CASSPNRLNTEAFF TGTGCCAGCAGCCCTAATAGGTTGAACACTGAAGCTTTCTTT
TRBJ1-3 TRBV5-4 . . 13 CASSGQGGNTIYF TGTGCCAGCAGCGGGCAGGGGGGAAACACCATATATTTT
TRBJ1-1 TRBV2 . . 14 CASSTQTANTEAFF TGTGCCAGCAGCACCCAGACGGCAAACACTGAAGCTTTCTTT
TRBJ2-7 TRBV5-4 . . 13 CASSRGDSYEQYF TGTGCCAGCAGCAGGGGGGACAGCTACGAGCAGTACTTC
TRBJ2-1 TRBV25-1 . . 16 CASSEGRGTTFNEQFF TGTGCCAGCAGTGAAGGTAGGGGGACTACCTTCAATGAGCAGTTCTTC
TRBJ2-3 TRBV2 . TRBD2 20 CASSDAGLAGIADGTDTQYF TGTGCCAGCAGTGACGCTGGACTAGCGGGGATCGCCGATGGGACAGATACGCAGTATTTT
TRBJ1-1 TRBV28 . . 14 CASSSSGQNTEAFF TGTGCCAGCAGCTCCTCTGGACAGAACACTGAAGCTTTCTTT
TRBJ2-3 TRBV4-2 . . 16 CASSQDARGRTDTQYF TGTGCCAGCAGCCAAGACGCCAGGGGCCGGACAGATACGCAGTATTTT
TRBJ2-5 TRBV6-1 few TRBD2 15 CASSGTLAAQETQYF TGTGCCAGCAGTGGGACACTAGCGGCCCAAGAGACCCAGTACTTC
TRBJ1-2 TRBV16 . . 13 CASSPRGLGGYTF TGTGCCAGCAGCCCCAGGGGACTAGGCGGCTACACCTTC
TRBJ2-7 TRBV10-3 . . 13 CAIKSSDSYEQYF TGTGCCATCAAGTCGTCAGACTCCTACGAGCAGTACTTC
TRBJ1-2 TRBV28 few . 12 CASSREGYGYTF TGTGCCAGCAGTCGGGAGGGCTATGGCTACACCTTC
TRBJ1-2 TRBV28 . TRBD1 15 CASSPRDRQLHGYTF TGTGCCAGCAGTCCACGGGACAGACAATTACATGGCTACACCTTC